Listed here are 17 T cell receptor beta chains from one sample, sequenced in a study of identical twins listed by TCRdb under 2016. Libraries were built with 5' RACE. TCRdb names Illumina HiSeq 2000 as the instrument used. The raw public data were reprocessed by TCRdb itself: fastp quality trimming at Q25, MiXCR clonotype calling, in-frame beta chains only. Records with the same CDR3 protein are collapsed into one entry carrying the most frequent genes and DNA. This sample lists 690,000 or so distinct CDR3 sequences; around 6% were detected once. The ten largest clonotypes hold approximately 1.6% of the sample. Sequenced material: naive T cells sorted from blood. In light of the paper, this sample's cell subset or site label describes: cells isolated with a human naive T-cell isolation kit. These receptors were obtained from a man in his late teens or twenties in good health.

This clonotype was counted many times. The chain couples TRBV20-1 to TRBJ2-5; D gene uncertain. The CDR3 has 11 amino acids. V lost 5 bases and J lost 4, with 8 bases in between. Germline V gene sequence: CDR1 DFQATT, CDR2 SNEGSKA (reference sequence). The CDR3 nucleotides read TGCAGTGCTTGGGAAGGAGAGACCCAGTACTTC. This gives the protein CSAWEGETQYF.

This clonotype turned up a few times. The rearrangement uses TRBV7-2 and TRBJ2-1; TRBD2 matches at 8 bases. The CDR3 loop spans 17 amino acids. The germline V gene has CDR1 SGHTA and CDR2 FQGNSA. The ends lost 4 bases at V and 7 bases at J; junction bases unmatched: 15. The CDR3 reads CASSSARPGTRGNEQFF. The CDR3 nucleotides read TGTGCCAGCAGCTCCGCTCGTCCCGGGACTAGGGGGAATGAGCAGTTCTTC.

This clonotype was observed many times. The genes are TRBV5-6 and TRBJ2-1, with TRBD2 identical over 10 bases. V was pared by 4 bases and J by 4 bases, with 11 bases of the junction left unmatched. The CDR3 is 17 residues long. Germline V gene data show CDR1 as SGHDT and CDR2 as YYEEEE. Here the CDR3 DNA reads TGTGCCAGCAGCAGGGGACTAGCGTTTTTCGAGTACAATGAGCAGTTCTTC. Its translation: CASSRGLAFFEYNEQFF.

This chain links TRBV7-9 with TRBJ2-4; D perhaps matches TRBD1 (6 bases). The germline CDR1 and CDR2 sequences are SEHNR and FQNEAQ (reference sequence). The CDR3 sequence is 15 residues long. Deletions cut 3 bases from V and 5 bases from J, with 14 bases between. CDR3 nucleotides: TGTGCCAGCAGCTTTGGATTAGAGGGGGAAAACATTCAGTACTTC. Its translation: CASSFGLEGENIQYF. The full variable domain, with the rest looked up from reference TRBV7-9 and TRBJ2-4, is DTGVSQNPRHKITKRGQNVTFRCDPISEHNRLYWYRQTLGQGPEFLTYFQNEAQLEKSRLLSDRFSAERPKGSFSTLEIQRTEQGDSAMYLCASSFGLEGENIQYFGAGTRLSVL.

This clonotype was recorded a few times. The rearrangement joins TRBV6-5 to TRBJ1-1, with D perhaps TRBD1 (5 bases). The germline V and J ends were trimmed by 0 bases and 6 bases, with 11 bases remaining between them. The CDR3 length is 14 residues. Germline V gene sequence: CDR1 MNHEY, CDR2 SVGAGI. The CDR3 nucleotides read TGTGCCAGCAGTTACTCCCGGGACTACCCTGAAGCTTTCTTT. Its protein product is CASSYSRDYPEAFF.

This clonotype has a handful of counts. The J gene is TRBJ2-1, the V gene TRBV30; no clear D. This CDR3 is 14 amino acids long. CDR1 and CDR2 from the germline V gene are GTSNPN and SVGIG (reference sequence). V lost 0 bases and J 6 bases, leaving 12 bases between the germline ends. The CDR3 nucleotides are TGTGCCTGGAGTGTACAATTAGGGTCCAATGAGCAGTTCTTC. Protein sequence: CAWSVQLGSNEQFF.

There are a few counts of this clonotype. The V and J genes are TRBV6-5 and TRBJ2-1; TRBD2 is a possible D gene (7 bases). The CDR3 runs to 15 residues. Germline V gives CDR1 MNHEY, CDR2 SVGAGI. The germline V and J ends were trimmed by 0 bases and 3 bases, with 9 bases remaining between them. The CDR3 region has the DNA TGTGCCAGCAGTTACTCAGGGGGGGGCTACAATGAGCAGTTCTTC. Translated: CASSYSGGGYNEQFF.

This clonotype has ten or more counts. V gene TRBV20-1 combines with J gene TRBJ1-6, with TRBD1 identical over 7 bases. Trimming cost V 4 bases and J 7 bases; bases outside gene matches: 4. CDR1 and CDR2 from the germline V gene are DFQATT and SNEGSKA (reference sequence). This CDR3 has 13 amino acids. The DNA for the CDR3 is TGCAGTGCTATTGGGACAGCGAATTCACCCCTCCACTTT. Residues: CSAIGTANSPLHF.

The table lists this clonotype with many counts. V is TRBV24-1 and J is TRBJ2-3; the match to TRBD2 covers 13 bases. The CDR3 contains 14 residues. The junction had 3 bases not matched to a gene; V was cut back by 12 bases and J by 1 base. Germline lookup yields CDR1 KGHDR and CDR2 SFDVKD. The CDR3 DNA reads as TGTGCCGTCGGACTAGCGGGAGGCACAGATACGCAGTATTTT. Amino acid sequence: CAVGLAGGTDTQYF.

This clonotype was counted only a few times. V usage is TRBV4-1 and J usage is TRBJ2-3; TRBD2 matches at 11 bases. J was trimmed by 4 bases and V by 4 bases; bases with no gene match: 13. Germline CDR1 and CDR2: MGHRA and YSYEKL. The CDR3 spans 18 residues. The CDR3 loop is CASSPLTTSGSFADTQYF. CDR3 nucleotide sequence: TGCGCCAGCAGCCCCTTAACCACTAGCGGGAGTTTCGCAGATACGCAGTATTTT.

This clonotype was recorded at least ten times. DNA of the CDR3: TGTGCCAGCAGCCAAGATTCCAGACAAGAGACCCAGTACTTC. This encodes CASSQDSRQETQYF. The rearrangement links TRBV4-2 to TRBJ2-5; D is unresolved. Trimming stripped 0 bases from V and 2 bases from J, with 7 bases between. CDR1 is LGHNA and CDR2 is YNFKEQ in the germline V gene. This CDR3 is built from 14 residues.

This clonotype was detected ten times or more. The CDR3, as DNA: TGCAGTGCTAGTGGCGGGAGCGGCTACGAGCAGTACTTC. As protein: CSASGGSGYEQYF. The J gene is TRBJ2-7, the V gene TRBV20-1; 7 nucleotides match TRBD2. Losses at the gene ends were 3 bases for V and 3 bases for J; bases not matched to a gene: 5. Germline-derived CDR1 and CDR2 are DFQATT and SNEGSKA (reference sequence). CDR3 length: 13 amino acids.

This clonotype was counted at least ten times. The rearrangement links TRBV20-1 to TRBJ2-3; D not resolved. The CDR3 has 12 residues. Germline V CDR1 and CDR2: DFQATT, SNEGSKA (reference sequence). V dropped 7 bases and J dropped 2 bases, with 10 bases sitting between them. CDR3: CSDRAHTDTQYF. As DNA, the CDR3 is TGCAGTGACCGGGCCCACACAGATACGCAGTATTTT.

This clonotype occurred a few times. V is TRBV24-1 and J is TRBJ2-2, with D unresolved. Germline V gene sequence: CDR1 KGHDR, CDR2 SFDVKD. V was clipped by 2 bases and J by 2 bases, with 17 bases between them. There are 18 residues in the CDR3. In DNA form, the CDR3 reads TGTGCCACCAGTGATTCGCCCGTAGGGATACAAAACACCGGGGAGCTGTTTTTT. Protein product: CATSDSPVGIQNTGELFF.

This clonotype was found many times. The chain recombines TRBV6-2 or TRBV6-3 with TRBJ2-1; 7 nucleotides agree with TRBD1. The CDR3 is made up of 15 amino acids. Germline CDR1 reads MNHEY; CDR2 reads SVGEGT. V lost 5 bases, J lost 2 bases, and 6 bases stayed unmatched. In DNA form, the CDR3 reads TGTGCCAGCAGTGACCCGGGACAGCCCTACAATGAGCAGTTCTTC. Residues: CASSDPGQPYNEQFF.

The V gene is TRBV6-1, the J gene TRBJ2-3; D might be TRBD2 (6 bases). Germline CDR1 reads MNHNS; CDR2 reads SASEGT. This CDR3 has 12 residues. The germline V and J ends were trimmed by 1 base and 8 bases, with 7 bases remaining between them. The CDR3 nucleotides are TGTGCCAGCAGTGAAGGGAGGGGTACGCAGTATTTT. It encodes CASSEGRGTQYF.

The table lists this clonotype with many counts. The chain carries TRBV5-1 and TRBJ2-2; D not certain. Germline V CDR1 and CDR2: SGHRS, YFSETQ. The V end was cut by 0 bases, the J end by 2 bases, with 5 bases between. CDR3 length equals 14 residues. CDR3 sequence reads: CASSLETNTGELFF. In DNA form, the CDR3 reads TGCGCCAGCAGCTTGGAAACAAACACCGGGGAGCTGTTTTTT.